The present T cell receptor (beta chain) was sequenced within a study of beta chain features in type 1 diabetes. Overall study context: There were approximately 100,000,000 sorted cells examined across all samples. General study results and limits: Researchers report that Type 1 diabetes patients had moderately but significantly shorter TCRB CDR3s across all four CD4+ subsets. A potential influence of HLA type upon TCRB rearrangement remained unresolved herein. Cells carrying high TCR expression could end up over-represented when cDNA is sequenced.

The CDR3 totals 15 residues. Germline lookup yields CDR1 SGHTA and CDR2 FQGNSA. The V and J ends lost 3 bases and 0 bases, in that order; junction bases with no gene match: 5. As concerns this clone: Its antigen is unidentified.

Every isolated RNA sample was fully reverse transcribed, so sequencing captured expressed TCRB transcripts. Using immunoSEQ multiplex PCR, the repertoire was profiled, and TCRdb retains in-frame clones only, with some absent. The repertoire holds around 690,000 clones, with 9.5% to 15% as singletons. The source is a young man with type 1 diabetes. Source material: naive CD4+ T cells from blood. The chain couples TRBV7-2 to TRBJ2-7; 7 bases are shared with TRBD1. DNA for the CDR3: TGTGCCAGCAGCTTTCAAGGGGGCTTCTCCTACGAGCAGTACTTC. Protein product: CASSFQGGFSYEQYF.